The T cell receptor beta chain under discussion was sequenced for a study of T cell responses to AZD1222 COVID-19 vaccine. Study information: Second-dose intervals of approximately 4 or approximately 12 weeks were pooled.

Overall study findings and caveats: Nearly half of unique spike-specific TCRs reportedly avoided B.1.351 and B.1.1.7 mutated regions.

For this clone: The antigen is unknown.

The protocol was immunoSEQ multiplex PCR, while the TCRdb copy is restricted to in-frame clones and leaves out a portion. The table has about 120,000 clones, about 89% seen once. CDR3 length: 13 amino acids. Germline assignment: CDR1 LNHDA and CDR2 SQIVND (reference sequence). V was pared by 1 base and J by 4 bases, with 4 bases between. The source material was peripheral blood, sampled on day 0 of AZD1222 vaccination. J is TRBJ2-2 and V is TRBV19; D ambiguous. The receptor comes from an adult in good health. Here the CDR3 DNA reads TGTGCCAGTAGTATAGGGGGCACCGGGGAGCTGTTTTTT. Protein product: CASSIGGTGELFF.